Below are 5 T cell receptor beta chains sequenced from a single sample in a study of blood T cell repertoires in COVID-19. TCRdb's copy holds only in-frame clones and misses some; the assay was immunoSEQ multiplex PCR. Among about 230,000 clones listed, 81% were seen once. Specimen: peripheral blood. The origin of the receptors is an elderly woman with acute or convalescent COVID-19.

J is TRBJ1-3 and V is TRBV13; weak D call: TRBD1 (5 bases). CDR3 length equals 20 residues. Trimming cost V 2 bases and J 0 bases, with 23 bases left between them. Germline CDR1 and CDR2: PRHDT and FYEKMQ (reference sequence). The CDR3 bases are TGTGCCAGCAGCTTATTCCCACCAGGGTTTGGGTTGGCCTCTGGAAACACCATATATTTT. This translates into CASSLFPPGFGLASGNTIYF. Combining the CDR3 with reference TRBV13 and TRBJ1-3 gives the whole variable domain AAGVIQSPRHLIKEKRETATLKCYPIPRHDTVYWYQQGPGQDPQFLISFYEKMQSDKGSIPDRFSAQQFSDYHSELNMSSLELGDSALYFCASSLFPPGFGLASGNTIYFGEGSWLTVV.

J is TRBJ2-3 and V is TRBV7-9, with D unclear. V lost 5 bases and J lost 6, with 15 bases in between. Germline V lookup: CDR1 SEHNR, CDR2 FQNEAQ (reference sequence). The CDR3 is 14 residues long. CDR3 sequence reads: CASSLTTSLDTQYF. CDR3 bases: TGTGCCAGCAGCCTAACTACCTCACTGGATACGCAGTATTTT.

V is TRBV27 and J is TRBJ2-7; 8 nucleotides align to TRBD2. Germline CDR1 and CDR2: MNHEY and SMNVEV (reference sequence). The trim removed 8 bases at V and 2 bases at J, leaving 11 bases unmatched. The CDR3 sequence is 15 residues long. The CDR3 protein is CASSTRLAPTYEQYF. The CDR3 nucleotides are TGTGCCAGCTCCACGAGACTAGCGCCGACCTACGAGCAGTACTTC.

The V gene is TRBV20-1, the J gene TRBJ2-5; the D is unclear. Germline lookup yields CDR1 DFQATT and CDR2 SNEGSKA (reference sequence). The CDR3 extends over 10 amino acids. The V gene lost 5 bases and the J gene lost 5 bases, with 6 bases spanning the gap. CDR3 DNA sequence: TGCAGTGCTTTCGGGGAGACCCAGTACTTC. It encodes CSAFGETQYF.

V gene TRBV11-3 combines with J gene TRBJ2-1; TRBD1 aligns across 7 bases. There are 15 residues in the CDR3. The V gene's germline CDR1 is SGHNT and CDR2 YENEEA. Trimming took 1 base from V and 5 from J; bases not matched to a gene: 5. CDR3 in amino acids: CASSLVGDSNNEQFF. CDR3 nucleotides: TGTGCCAGCAGCTTAGTAGGGGACAGCAACAATGAGCAGTTCTTC.